Shown below are 18 T cell receptor beta chains from a single sample sequenced in a study of blood T cell repertoires in COVID-19. The repertoire was sequenced with immunoSEQ multiplex PCR; TCRdb's copy has only in-frame clones and lacks some. The sample shows 300,000 to 350,000 clones, about nine tenths of them seen only once. Sequencing was done on a sample of PBMCs or T cells enriched from blood (not recorded which). These receptor sequences come from a woman younger than 45 who had been exposed to COVID-19.

The chain is built from TRBV9 and TRBJ2-7; 7 bases agree with TRBD2. CDR3 length: 14 amino acids. Germline loops: CDR1 SGDLS, CDR2 YYNGEE. J lost 0 bases, V lost 4 bases, and 4 bases had no gene match. In nucleotides, the CDR3 is TGTGCCAGCAGCCCCGCGGGAGTCTCCTACGAGCAGTACTTC. It translates to CASSPAGVSYEQYF.

The rearrangement joins TRBV28 to TRBJ2-3, with D possibly matching TRBD1 (5 bases). The germline V gene encodes CDR1 MDHEN and CDR2 SYDVKM. The CDR3 loop spans 16 amino acids. The ends were cut back, 5 bases at V and 5 bases at J, with 20 bases in the middle. The CDR3 sequence: CASSIGRRLGVDTQYF. CDR3 coding DNA: TGTGCCAGCAGTATTGGGCGTAGATTAGGGGTAGATACGCAGTATTTT.

The chain is built from TRBV9 and TRBJ2-7; a weak D match, TRBD1 (6 bases). The CDR3 covers 14 residues. Germline V gene data show CDR1 as SGDLS and CDR2 as YYNGEE. Trimming left V 4 bases short and J 2 bases short, with 13 bases between. The CDR3 loop is CASSTMGQAYEQYF. The CDR3 region has the DNA TGTGCCAGCAGCACAATGGGACAAGCCTACGAGCAGTACTTC.

V gene TRBV19 combines with J gene TRBJ1-1; maybe TRBD1 (5 bases). Germline loops: CDR1 LNHDA, CDR2 SQIVND (reference sequence). This CDR3 has 13 amino acids. Trimming removed 5 bases from V and 3 bases from J, with 10 bases in between. The CDR3 spells CASSPRVDTEAFF. The DNA of the CDR3 is TGTGCCAGTAGTCCCAGGGTGGACACTGAAGCTTTCTTT.

Comment on this clone: Other nucleotide sequences from this sample produce the same CDR3. The rearrangement links TRBV9 to TRBJ1-4; 8 bases match TRBD1. This CDR3 is built from 15 residues. CDR1 and CDR2 (germline): SGDLS, YYNGEE. The V segment lost 0 bases and the J segment 4 bases; nucleotides outside the gene matches: 2. CDR3 loop: CASSVAGTGNEKLFF. For the CDR3, the DNA is TGTGCCAGCAGCGTAGCAGGGACAGGTAATGAAAAACTGTTTTTT. Filled out from reference TRBV9 and TRBJ1-4, the complete variable domain reads DSGVTQTPKHLITATGQRVTLRCSPRSGDLSVYWYQQSLDQGLQFLIQYYNGEERAKGNILERFSAQQFPDLHSELNLSSLELGDSALYFCASSVAGTGNEKLFFGSGTQLSVL.

CDR3 bases: TGTGCCAGCAGTGTCCGAAGAGGGGATACGCAGTATTTT. Protein sequence: CASSVRRGDTQYF. The rearrangement joins TRBV2 to TRBJ2-3; possibly TRBD2 for D (5 bases). The ends were cut back, 4 bases at V and 6 bases at J, with 11 bases in the middle. This CDR3 spans 13 amino acids. Germline CDR1 SNHLY, CDR2 FYNNEI. The full variable domain, in which reference TRBV2 and TRBJ2-3 provide the parts outside the CDR3, is EPEVTQTPSHQVTQMGQEVILRCVPISNHLYFYWYRQILGQKVEFLVSFYNNEISEKSEIFDDQFSVERPDGSNFTLKIRSTKLEDSAMYFCASSVRRGDTQYFGPGTRLTVL.

The chain employs TRBV21-1 and TRBJ1-6; the D segment call TRBD1 is taken from the table without a DNA check. TRBV21-1 is noted as a pseudogene. There are 18 residues in the CDR3. Here the CDR3 DNA reads TGTGCCAGCAGCAATCGACAGGGGCATTCGGATATTAATTCACCCCTCCACTTT. Its translation: CASSNRQGHSDINSPLHF.

V usage is TRBV7-9 and J usage is TRBJ2-3; 9 bases fit TRBD1. V lost 1 base to trimming and J lost 4 bases; unmatched junction nucleotides: 12. CDR3 size: 18 residues. The germline CDR1 and CDR2 sequences are SEHNR and FQNEAQ (reference sequence). In DNA form, the CDR3 reads TGTGCCAGCAGCTTAGTATGGGACAGGGTTGGCAGTGCAGATACGCAGTATTTT. The encoded protein is CASSLVWDRVGSADTQYF.

As for this clone: Other DNA sequences in this specimen translate into the identical CDR3. This chain uses TRBV10-3 with TRBJ2-3; D is possibly TRBD2 (5 bases). V was clipped by 0 bases and J by 4 bases, with 11 bases between them. Germline CDR1 is ENHRY and CDR2 is SYGVKD. The CDR3 extends over 15 amino acids. The CDR3 spells CAISESAGGSDTQYF. DNA of the CDR3: TGTGCCATCAGTGAGTCCGCGGGTGGGTCAGATACGCAGTATTTT.

This rearrangement joins TRBV30 to TRBJ2-7; maybe TRBD2 (5 bases). V lost 3 bases, J lost 6 bases, and 9 bases lay in between. The CDR3 totals 11 residues. In germline, CDR1 is GTSNPN, CDR2 SVGIG (reference sequence). The CDR3 sequence: CAWRLGVEQYF. CDR3 nucleotides: TGTGCCTGGAGACTCGGGGTCGAGCAGTACTTC.

The chain links TRBV28 to TRBJ2-7; the match to TRBD2 covers 10 bases. The V gene's germline CDR1 is MDHEN and CDR2 SYDVKM. Trimming at V came to 1 base and at J to 4 bases, leaving 10 bases not matched to a gene. The CDR3 runs to 17 residues. The CDR3 spells CASSLFASGSWGYEQYF. Written as DNA, the CDR3 is TGTGCCAGCAGTTTATTCGCTAGCGGGAGTTGGGGTTACGAGCAGTACTTC.

Only one count was recorded for this clone. The V and J genes are TRBV15 and TRBJ2-1; the match to TRBD1 covers 8 bases. Germline CDR1 is LNHNV and CDR2 is YYDKDF (reference sequence). Trimming cost V 6 bases and J 0 bases; bases outside gene matches: 1. The CDR3 loop spans 14 amino acids. CDR3 nucleotide sequence: TGTGCCACCAGTACAGGGGGCTCCTACAATGAGCAGTTCTTC. Translation: CATSTGGSYNEQFF.

This clone appeared once. The V and J genes are TRBV5-1 and TRBJ2-5; TRBD1 might be the D (6 bases). CDR1 is SGHRS and CDR2 is YFSETQ in the germline V gene. V was clipped by 4 bases and J by 3 bases, with 10 bases between them. CDR3 length equals 13 residues. The CDR3 protein is CASSPGQKETQYF. Here the CDR3 DNA reads TGCGCCAGCAGCCCAGGACAGAAAGAGACCCAGTACTTC.

The J gene is TRBJ1-4, the V gene TRBV12-5, with D possibly TRBD1 on 5 matching bases. V shed 0 bases and J shed 0 bases, with 17 bases lying between them. There are 19 residues in the CDR3. CDR1 LGHNT and CDR2 FRNRAP come from the germline V gene. The CDR3 region is CASGLVPWGYFSTNEKLFF. The CDR3 nucleotides read TGTGCTAGTGGTTTGGTACCGTGGGGCTATTTTTCAACTAATGAAAAACTGTTTTTT. Together with reference TRBV12-5 and TRBJ1-4, the CDR3 gives the full variable domain: DARVTQTPRHKVTEMGQEVTMRCQPILGHNTVFWYRQTMMQGLELLAYFRNRAPLDDSGMPKDRFSAEMPDATLATLKIQPSEPRDSAVYFCASGLVPWGYFSTNEKLFFGSGTQLSVL.

The chain joins TRBV11-3 to TRBJ2-1; unclear D gene. Germline V gene data show CDR1 as SGHNT and CDR2 as YENEEA. The V end lost 1 base, the J end lost 4 bases, and 8 bases lay between the germline ends. The CDR3 contains 14 residues. The CDR3 DNA reads TGTGCCAGCAGCTTAGGGGCCGAATACAATGAGCAGTTCTTC. Translating it yields CASSLGAEYNEQFF.

The V gene is TRBV7-3, the J gene TRBJ1-3; TRBD1 agrees at 8 bases. J lost 4 bases, V lost 5 bases, and 4 bases had no gene match. CDR3 size: 14 residues. Looked up from germline, CDR1 is SGHTA and CDR2 is FQGTGA. The CDR3 nucleotides are TGTGCCAGCAGCCCCGGACAGGGAGGAAACACCATATATTTT. It encodes CASSPGQGGNTIYF.

This sequence joins TRBV5-8 and TRBJ1-5; no clear D. The CDR3 sequence is 15 residues long. Germline lookup yields CDR1 SGHTS and CDR2 YDEGEE. Deletions cut 0 bases from V and 0 bases from J, with 7 bases between. This CDR3 is CASSLGQYSNQPQHF. CDR3 nucleotide sequence: TGTGCCAGCAGCTTGGGGCAGTATAGCAATCAGCCCCAGCATTTT.

V gene TRBV19 combines with J gene TRBJ1-1; 7 bases map to TRBD1. This CDR3 has 17 residues. Germline lookup yields CDR1 LNHDA and CDR2 SQIVND (reference sequence). V lost 3 bases and J lost 1; bases outside the gene matches: 11. DNA for the CDR3: TGTGCCAGTAGTATCAGGGTTTCCGGACAGGCGAACACTGAAGCTTTCTTT. Translation: CASSIRVSGQANTEAFF.